The 26 T cell receptor beta chains listed next were all sequenced from one sample in a study of blood T cells in healthy people across ages. Together with a sample-barcoded 5' primer, a J-beta primer mix was included in a second PCR lasting roughly 6 to 12 cycles. TCRdb re-analysed the 5' RACE reads in MiXCR, keeping a single row per CDR3 protein. The table lists fewer than 900,000 distinct CDR3 sequences, around 40% of them singletons, with 20% to 25% in the top ten. What was sequenced was blood. These receptors all come from a woman in her sixties in good health.

This clonotype came up once. The rearrangement links TRBV4-1 to TRBJ1-5, with D unclear. V gave up 6 bases and J gave up 2 bases, with 20 bases separating them. CDR1 is MGHRA, CDR2 YSYEKL, per germline. CDR3 size: 17 residues. CDR3 nucleotides: TGCGCCAGCAGTCAGGTCGATATGGGCTTTGGCAATCAGCCCCAGCATTTT. This codes for CASSQVDMGFGNQPQHF.

This sequence joins TRBV25-1 and TRBJ2-1; 8 nucleotides agree with TRBD2. Germline V gives CDR1 MGHDK, CDR2 SYGVNS. CDR3 size: 13 residues. With V trimmed by 6 bases and J by 10 bases, 8 bases remained unmatched. The CDR3: CASRFTSGGEQFF. Here the CDR3 DNA reads TGTGCCAGCAGATTCACTAGCGGAGGCGAGCAGTTCTTC.

CDR3 sequence (DNA): TGTGCCAGCAGCCAAGATTTTCCGTACGAGCAGTACTTC. Amino acid sequence: CASSQDFPYEQYF. The chain couples TRBV14 to TRBJ2-7; D gene ambiguous. The CDR3 length is 13 residues. Germline lookup yields CDR1 SGHDN and CDR2 FVKESK. Between the trimmed V and J ends, which lost 0 bases and 4 bases, there was a span of 7 bases.

In regard to this clonotype: Given the absence of the conserved phenylalanine or tryptophan at the CDR3 end, a read error is likely. The chain combines TRBV24-1 with TRBJ2-1; D perhaps matches TRBD1 (6 bases). There are 13 residues in the CDR3. Germline V lookup: CDR1 KGHDR, CDR2 SFDVKD. V was trimmed by 5 bases and J by 6 bases, leaving 10 bases between them. The DNA of the CDR3 is TGTGCCACCAGTGTACAGGGCGGCAATGAGCAGTTCCTC. This sequence encodes CATSVQGGNEQFL.

The genes are TRBV20-1 and TRBJ1-6; no firm D call. Trimming shortened V by 3 bases and J by 0 bases, and 12 bases separated the two germline ends. CDR1 is DFQATT, CDR2 SNEGSKA, per germline (reference sequence). The CDR3 spans 16 residues. The CDR3 sequence is CSASGAPGSYNSPLHF. The CDR3 bases are TGCAGTGCTAGTGGCGCGCCAGGCTCCTATAATTCACCCCTCCACTTT.

This chain connects TRBV29-1 to TRBJ1-1; 7 bases align to TRBD1. The J segment lost 4 bases and the V segment lost 6 bases, leaving 8 bases of the junction unmatched. Germline V gene lookup returns CDR1 SQVTM and CDR2 ANQGSEA. The CDR3 runs to 13 residues. The CDR3 DNA reads as TGCAGCGTAACAAGGGGGCTCCTCACTGAAGCTTTCTTT. This translates into CSVTRGLLTEAFF.

In this sample, this clonotype turned up many times. The V and J genes are TRBV6-5 and TRBJ2-7; 9 nucleotides match TRBD1. The germline V gene encodes CDR1 MNHEY and CDR2 SVGAGI. V trimming: 7 bases; J trimming: 3 bases; junction bases outside the gene matches: 4. CDR3 length: 13 residues. The CDR3 region is CASTSDRGYEQYF. The CDR3 DNA is TGTGCCAGCACATCGGACAGGGGCTACGAGCAGTACTTC.

The gene calls are TRBV28 and TRBJ1-2, with D perhaps TRBD1 (5 bases). Germline V gene sequence: CDR1 MDHEN, CDR2 SYDVKM. V was trimmed by 5 bases and J by 7 bases, leaving 17 bases between them. The CDR3 runs 14 residues. The CDR3 spells CASSVTAGNGGYTF. As DNA, the CDR3 is TGTGCCAGCAGTGTCACGGCAGGGAATGGTGGCTACACCTTC.

The chain is built from TRBV15 and TRBJ1-2; 8 nucleotides agree with TRBD1. Trimming removed 1 base from V and 5 bases from J; junction bases left unmatched: 3. The CDR3 consists of 14 residues. Germline V gives CDR1 LNHNV, CDR2 YYDKDF (reference sequence). CDR3 sequence: CATSRAGGEYGYTF. The CDR3 DNA is TGTGCCACCAGCAGAGCAGGGGGCGAATATGGCTACACCTTC.

V and J are TRBV7-3 and TRBJ2-1, with 14 bases that match TRBD2. The CDR3 loop spans 18 amino acids. Germline lookup yields CDR1 SGHTA and CDR2 FQGTGA. V was clipped by 2 bases and J by 0 bases; unmatched bases: 3. The CDR3, as DNA: TGTGCCAGCAGCTTACTGGGACTAGCGGGGGCCTCCTACAATGAGCAGTTCTTC. It specifies CASSLLGLAGASYNEQFF.

There are a few counts of this clonotype. The chain carries TRBV4-2 and TRBJ2-1; no clear D. The germline gives CDR1 LGHNA, CDR2 YNFKEQ. The CDR3 loop spans 15 amino acids. V lost 0 bases and J lost 6, with 12 bases in between. The CDR3 reads CASSQEINSRNEQFF. DNA of the CDR3: TGTGCCAGCAGCCAAGAAATTAATAGTCGCAATGAGCAGTTCTTC.

The V call is TRBV6-1, the J call TRBJ2-1; 7 nucleotides match TRBD2. The CDR3 has 17 residues. J was trimmed by 0 bases and V by 5 bases; bases with no gene match: 10. CDR1 is MNHNS and CDR2 is SASEGT in the germline V gene. The CDR3 bases are TGTGCCAGCAGTATAGGCCCAGCGGGGAGCTCCTACAATGAGCAGTTCTTC. Its translation is CASSIGPAGSSYNEQFF.

This clonotype was counted a few times. J is TRBJ2-4 and V is TRBV12-3 or TRBV12-4; a possible D gene is TRBD2 (5 bases). The ends were cut back, 0 bases at V and 4 bases at J, with 7 bases in the middle. The CDR3 has 14 amino acids. The CDR3 bases are TGTGCCAGCAGTTTAGCGCGCGGGAAAAACATTCAGTACTTC. The encoded protein is CASSLARGKNIQYF.

The chain uses TRBV7-9 and TRBJ2-7; no firm D call. The V end lost 1 base, the J end lost 0 bases, and 7 bases lay between the germline ends. The germline gives CDR1 SEHNR, CDR2 FQNEAQ (reference sequence). This CDR3 has 14 residues. Here the CDR3 reads CASSLDIGSYEQYF. The CDR3 coding sequence is TGTGCCAGCAGCTTAGACATCGGCTCCTACGAGCAGTACTTC.

This clonotype was picked up many times. The genes are TRBV6-2 or TRBV6-3 and TRBJ1-1, with TRBD1 matching over 8 bases. The J segment lost 0 bases and the V segment lost 8 bases, leaving 5 bases of the junction unmatched. CDR3 length equals 14 residues. Germline V CDR1 and CDR2: MNHEY, SVGEGT. The CDR3 here is CASSQGAMNTEAFF. The DNA of the CDR3 is TGTGCCAGCTCGCAGGGGGCGATGAACACTGAAGCTTTCTTT.

This chain joins TRBV5-1 and TRBJ2-7; 9 bases agree with TRBD2. The trim removed 3 bases at V and 5 bases at J, leaving 12 bases unmatched. Germline loops: CDR1 SGHRS, CDR2 YFSETQ. The CDR3 consists of 16 residues. CDR3 coding DNA: TGCGCCAGCAGCTCCTTAGCGGGAGTCTACATGAACGAGCAGTACTTC. Protein product: CASSSLAGVYMNEQYF.

This chain connects TRBV6-6 to TRBJ1-2, with a weak D call TRBD1 (5 bases). Germline CDR1 and CDR2: MNHNY and SVGAGI (reference sequence). V was trimmed by 2 bases and J by 1 base, leaving 11 bases between them. CDR3 size: 15 residues. This chain's CDR3 is CASSYRDLFNYGYTF. The CDR3 coding sequence is TGTGCCAGCAGTTACCGGGACCTATTTAACTATGGCTACACCTTC.

J is TRBJ1-1 and V is TRBV7-9; 8 bases are a match to TRBD1. This CDR3 contains 16 residues. The J segment lost 3 bases and the V segment lost 5 bases, leaving 11 bases of the junction unmatched. Germline loops: CDR1 SEHNR, CDR2 FQNEAQ (reference sequence). The CDR3 is CASSAQRRGRDTEAFF. In DNA, the CDR3 is TGTGCCAGCAGCGCCCAACGCAGGGGGCGGGACACTGAAGCTTTCTTT.

This chain connects TRBV28 to TRBJ2-5; D is ambiguous. The J call is doubtful: the DNA matches TRBJ2-7 better. Germline assignment: CDR1 MDHEN and CDR2 SYDVKM. The length of the CDR3 is 13 residues. CDR3 amino acids: CASSPPLPYEQYF. CDR3 nucleotides: TGTGCCAGCAGCCCACCATTACCCTACGAGCAGTACTTC.

The chain is built from TRBV18 and TRBJ2-7; perhaps D is TRBD1 or TRBD2 (7 bases each). V lost 3 bases to trimming and J lost 5 bases, with 14 bases between them. The germline V gene encodes CDR1 KGHSH and CDR2 LQKENI. This CDR3 is 14 amino acids long. The CDR3 DNA reads as TGTGCCAGCTCACCCATGACAGGGAGGGACGAGCAGTACTTC. It is translated as CASSPMTGRDEQYF.

CDR3 loop: CASSLHHQETQYF. CDR3 nucleotides: TGTGCCAGCAGCTTGCACCACCAAGAGACCCAGTACTTC. V usage is TRBV7-2 and J usage is TRBJ2-5; no clear D. Trimming removed 3 bases at V and 0 bases at J, with 5 bases between. This CDR3 is built from 13 residues. Germline V gene sequence: CDR1 SGHTA, CDR2 FQGNSA.

The CDR3 sequence: CASSKETVQYF. Here the CDR3 DNA reads TGTGCCAGCAGCAAAGAGACAGTGCAGTACTTC. The J gene is TRBJ2-4, the V gene TRBV21-1; the table's D call, TRBD1, was not checked against the DNA. TRBV21-1 is deemed a pseudogene. CDR3 size: 11 residues.

This clonotype has more than one count but fewer than ten. CDR3 protein: CASSYEDRGREQYF. In DNA, the CDR3 is TGTGCCAGCAGTTACGAGGACAGGGGGCGCGAGCAGTACTTC. The chain combines TRBV6-5 with TRBJ2-7, with 11 positions matching TRBD1. The CDR3 spans 14 residues. Germline CDR1 is MNHEY and CDR2 is SVGAGI. Germline trimming cut 2 bases from V and 6 bases from J; bases unmatched to any gene: 3.

This clonotype was seen only a few times. The chain recombines TRBV20-1 with TRBJ2-1; perhaps TRBD2 as D (6 bases). Germline values: CDR1 DFQATT, CDR2 SNEGSKA (reference sequence). V was shortened by 4 bases and J by 12 bases, with 13 bases between the two germline ends. The CDR3 is 11 amino acids. The CDR3 reads CSAKDYGWQFF. CDR3 sequence (DNA): TGCAGTGCTAAGGACTACGGCTGGCAGTTCTTC.

This clonotype was recorded once. The chain links TRBV6-5 to TRBJ2-5; TRBD1 agrees at 8 bases. The DNA end is a closer match to TRBJ2-7, so the J assignment may be wrong. Germline V gene sequence: CDR1 MNHEY, CDR2 SVGAGI. CDR3 size: 15 residues. The CDR3 loop is CASSYSAGGGYEQYF. DNA for the CDR3: TGTGCCAGCAGTTACTCAGCAGGGGGCGGTTACGAGCAGTACTTC.

CDR3 bases: TGTGCCATCAGTGAGGGCCTAGCGGGAGGCAATGAGCAGTACTTC. It is translated as CAISEGLAGGNEQYF. The chain is built from TRBV10-3 and TRBJ2-5, with 11 positions matching TRBD2. CDR3 length equals 15 residues. The junction had 10 bases not matched to a gene; V was cut back by 2 bases and J by 11 bases. Germline V gene data show CDR1 as ENHRY and CDR2 as SYGVKD.